The rows below give T cell receptor beta chains drawn from one sample of a study of shared clonotypes between healthy human individuals. The protocol was immunoSEQ multiplex PCR, while the TCRdb copy is restricted to in-frame clones and leaves out a portion. The sample shows 2 million to 2.5 million clones, approximately 94% of them seen only once. Sequenced material: naive CD8+ T cells sorted from blood. All receptors derive from a man between 18 and 29 years old in good health. Each CDR3 is given with its conserved first and last residue. A D gene is named only where the DNA matches it firmly. Some rows mark clone size as missing; the rest say once, few, many or name a class of expanded clone.

V,size,D,J,CDR3,DNA
TRBV27,.,TRBD2,TRBJ2-7,CASSLSTSSSGEQYF,TGTGCCAGCAGTTTATCGACTAGCTCCTCTGGCGAGCAGTACTTC
TRBV4-1,.,TRBD2,TRBJ2-7,CASSELLASGEQYF,TGCGCCAGCAGCGAGCTACTCGCTAGCGGCGAGCAGTACTTC
TRBV5-6,once,.,TRBJ2-7,CASSWGINEQYF,TGTGCCAGCAGCTGGGGGATCAACGAGCAGTACTTC
TRBV13,.,.,TRBJ2-6,CASSAAGINVLTF,TGTGCCAGCAGCGCGGCGGGGATCAACGTCCTGACTTTC
TRBV27,.,TRBD2,TRBJ2-1,CASSFGPASGINEQFF,TGTGCCAGCAGTTTCGGGCCGGCTAGCGGGATTAATGAGCAGTTCTTC
TRBV4-1,.,.,TRBJ2-3,CASSHRTAGDTQYF,TGCGCCAGCAGCCATAGGACAGCAGGAGATACGCAGTATTTT
TRBV27,.,.,TRBJ2-2,CASTSGRAVGELFF,TGTGCCAGCACCTCAGGCAGGGCGGTCGGGGAGCTGTTTTTT
TRBV11-2,.,.,TRBJ2-7,CASTNDYTYEQYF,TGTGCCAGCACTAACGACTATACCTACGAGCAGTACTTC
TRBV7-9,.,.,TRBJ2-1,CASSSIGLATYNEQFF,TGTGCCAGCAGCTCCATAGGCCTAGCCACCTACAATGAGCAGTTCTTC
TRBV27,.,.,TRBJ2-7,CATRFRDHAEQYF,TGTGCCACCAGATTCAGGGACCATGCCGAGCAGTACTTC